The clone carrying this T cell receptor (beta chain) came up many times. Its matching antigen is unknown. TCRdb reprocessed the RT-PCR reads via MiXCR and lists one record per CDR3 protein. Here the sample spans around 520,000 distinct CDR3 sequences, 10% to 15% being singletons. This sample was taken from a study of response to subunit inactivated influenza vaccine. General observations from the study: Researchers suggested that each seasonal influenza vaccination recruits few new T cells.

Trimming cost V 2 bases and J 8 bases, with 10 bases left between them. This CDR3 is built from 13 residues. The sample was PBMCs from blood, taken on the day of vaccination. This receptor was identified in a man aged 45 to 65 who received an inactivated influenza vaccine. V gene TRBV12-3 or TRBV12-4 combines with J gene TRBJ1-3; D is unclear. The CDR3 DNA is TGTGCCAGCAGTTTATGGGAGGCGGACACCATATATTTT. Translating gives CASSLWEADTIYF.